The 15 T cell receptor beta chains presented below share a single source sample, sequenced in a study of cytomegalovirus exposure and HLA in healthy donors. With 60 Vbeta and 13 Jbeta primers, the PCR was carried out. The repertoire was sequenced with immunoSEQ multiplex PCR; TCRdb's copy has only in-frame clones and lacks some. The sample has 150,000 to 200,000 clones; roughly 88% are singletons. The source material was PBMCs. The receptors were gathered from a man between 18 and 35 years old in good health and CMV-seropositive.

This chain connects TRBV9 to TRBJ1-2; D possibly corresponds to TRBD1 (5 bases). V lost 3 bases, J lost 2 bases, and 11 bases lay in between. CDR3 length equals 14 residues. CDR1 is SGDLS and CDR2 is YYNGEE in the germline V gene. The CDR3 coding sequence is TGTGCCAGCAGCGCAGGGAATTCAAACTATGGCTACACCTTC. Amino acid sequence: CASSAGNSNYGYTF.

DNA of the CDR3: TGTGCCAGCAGCACGGGGAGACCCCAGCATTTT. Its protein is CASSTGRPQHF. The V and J genes are TRBV6-6 and TRBJ1-5; D unclear. The CDR3 totals 11 residues. The germline V gene encodes CDR1 MNHNY and CDR2 SVGAGI (reference sequence). The V end lost 6 bases, the J end lost 10 bases, and 10 bases lay between the germline ends.

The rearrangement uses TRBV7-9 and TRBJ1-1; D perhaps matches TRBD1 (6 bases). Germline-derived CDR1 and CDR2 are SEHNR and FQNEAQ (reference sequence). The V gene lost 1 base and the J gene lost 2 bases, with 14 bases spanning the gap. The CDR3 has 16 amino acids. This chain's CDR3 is CASSLGPSRGNTEAFF. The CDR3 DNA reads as TGTGCCAGCAGCTTAGGCCCTAGCAGGGGCAACACTGAAGCTTTCTTT.

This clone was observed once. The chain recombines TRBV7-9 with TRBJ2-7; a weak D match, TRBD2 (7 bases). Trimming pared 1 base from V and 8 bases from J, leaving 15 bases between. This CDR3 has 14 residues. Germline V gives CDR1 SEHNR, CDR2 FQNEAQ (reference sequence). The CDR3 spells CASSLGEGGTKQYF. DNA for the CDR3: TGTGCCAGCAGCTTAGGAGAAGGGGGGACTAAGCAGTACTTC.

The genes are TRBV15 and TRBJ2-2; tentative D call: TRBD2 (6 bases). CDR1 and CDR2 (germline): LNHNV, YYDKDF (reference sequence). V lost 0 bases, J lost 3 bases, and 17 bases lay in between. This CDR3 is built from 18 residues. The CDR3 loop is CATSRDRRAGRHTGELFF. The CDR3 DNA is TGTGCCACCAGCAGAGATAGGAGGGCCGGGCGGCACACCGGGGAGCTGTTTTTT.

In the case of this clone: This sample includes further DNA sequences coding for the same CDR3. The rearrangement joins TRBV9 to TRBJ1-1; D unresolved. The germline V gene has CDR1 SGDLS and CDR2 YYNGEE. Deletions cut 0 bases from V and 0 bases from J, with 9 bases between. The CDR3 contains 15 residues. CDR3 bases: TGTGCCAGCAGCGTAGGCGGAGGGCTGAACACTGAAGCTTTCTTT. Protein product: CASSVGGGLNTEAFF.

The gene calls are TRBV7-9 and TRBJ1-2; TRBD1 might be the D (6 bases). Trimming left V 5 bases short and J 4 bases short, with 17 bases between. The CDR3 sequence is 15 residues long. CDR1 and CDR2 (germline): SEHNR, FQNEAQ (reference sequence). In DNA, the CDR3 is TGTGCCAGCAGCCCACGGACAGTGTCGACCTATGGCTACACCTTC. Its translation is CASSPRTVSTYGYTF. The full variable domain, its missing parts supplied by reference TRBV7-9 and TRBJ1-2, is DTGVSQNPRHKITKRGQNVTFRCDPISEHNRLYWYRQTLGQGPEFLTYFQNEAQLEKSRLLSDRFSAERPKGSFSTLEIQRTEQGDSAMYLCASSPRTVSTYGYTFGSGTRLTVV.

The CDR3 DNA follows: TGTGCCAGCAGCAGTTATACAGGGGGCCAAGAGACCCAGTACTTC. It translates to CASSSYTGGQETQYF. This sequence joins TRBV7-6 and TRBJ2-5, with 8 bases identical to TRBD1. The length of the CDR3 is 15 residues. Looked up from germline, CDR1 is SGHVS and CDR2 is FNYEAQ. The V segment lost 5 bases and the J segment 1 base; nucleotides outside the gene matches: 6.

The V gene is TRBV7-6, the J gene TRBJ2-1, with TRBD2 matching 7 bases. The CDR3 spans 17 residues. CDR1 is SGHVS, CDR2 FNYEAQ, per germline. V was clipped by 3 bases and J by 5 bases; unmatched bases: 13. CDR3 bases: TGTGCCAGCAGCTTCTCCGATTTCGGGCGGGGGAACAATGAGCAGTTCTTC. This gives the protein CASSFSDFGRGNNEQFF. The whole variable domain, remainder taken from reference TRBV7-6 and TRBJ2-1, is GAGVSQSPRYKVTKRGQDVALRCDPISGHVSLYWYRQALGQGPEFLTYFNYEAQQDKSGLPNDRFSAERPEGSISTLTIQRTEQRDSAMYRCASSFSDFGRGNNEQFFGPGTRLTVL.

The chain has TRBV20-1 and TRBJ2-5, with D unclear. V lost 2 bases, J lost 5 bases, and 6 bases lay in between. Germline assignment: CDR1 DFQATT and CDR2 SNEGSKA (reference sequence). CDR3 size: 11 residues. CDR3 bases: TGCAGTGCTAGAATGAGGGAGACCCAGTACTTC. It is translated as CSARMRETQYF.

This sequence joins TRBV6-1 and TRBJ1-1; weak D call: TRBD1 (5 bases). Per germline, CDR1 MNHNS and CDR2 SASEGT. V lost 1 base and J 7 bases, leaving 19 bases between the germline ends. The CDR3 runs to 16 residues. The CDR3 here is CASSEGAGWGGVEAFF. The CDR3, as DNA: TGTGCCAGCAGTGAAGGAGCGGGGTGGGGAGGGGTTGAAGCTTTCTTT.

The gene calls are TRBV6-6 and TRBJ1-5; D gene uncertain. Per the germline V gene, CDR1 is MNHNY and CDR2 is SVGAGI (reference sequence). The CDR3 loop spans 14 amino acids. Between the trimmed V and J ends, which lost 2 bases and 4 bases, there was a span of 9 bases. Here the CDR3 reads CASSYREGNQPQHF. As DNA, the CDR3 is TGTGCCAGCAGTTACAGGGAGGGAAATCAGCCCCAGCATTTT.

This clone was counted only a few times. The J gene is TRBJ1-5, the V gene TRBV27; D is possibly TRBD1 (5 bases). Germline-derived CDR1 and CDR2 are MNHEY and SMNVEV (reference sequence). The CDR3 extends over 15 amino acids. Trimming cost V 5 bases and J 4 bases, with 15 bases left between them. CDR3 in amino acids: CASSRGSRGNQPQHF. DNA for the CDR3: TGTGCCAGCAGTCGGGGCAGTCGGGGGAATCAGCCCCAGCATTTT.

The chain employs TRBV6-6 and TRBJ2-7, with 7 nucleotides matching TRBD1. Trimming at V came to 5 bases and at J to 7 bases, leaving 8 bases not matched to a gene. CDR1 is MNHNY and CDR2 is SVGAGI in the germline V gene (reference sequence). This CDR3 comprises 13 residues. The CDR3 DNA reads TGTGCCAGCAGTCTAACAGGGGCCCTGGAGCAGTACTTC. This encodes CASSLTGALEQYF.

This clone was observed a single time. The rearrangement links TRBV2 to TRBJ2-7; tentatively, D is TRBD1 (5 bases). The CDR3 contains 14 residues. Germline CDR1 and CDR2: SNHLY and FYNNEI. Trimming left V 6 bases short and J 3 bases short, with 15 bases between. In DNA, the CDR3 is TGTGCCAGCAGCTATCTCCAGGGTCTCTACGAGCAGTACTTC. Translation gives CASSYLQGLYEQYF.